The 24 T cell receptor beta chains below were found in one sample sequenced in a study of T cells after yellow fever vaccination (dated by TCRdb to about 2019). To prepare the library, 5' RACE was applied. Sequencing was performed on an Illumina HiSeq 2500. In-frame beta chains were kept once TCRdb had trimmed the public reads at Q25 with fastp and called clones with MiXCR. One record per CDR3 amino acid sequence lists the most common genes and DNA. Counted in this sample were 620,000 or so distinct CDR3 sequences; around an eighth of them appeared once. The top ten hold about 16% of the sample. Per the publication, the treatment or condition label means: live attenuated yellow fever vaccine strain. Sequencing used PBMCs, obtained on the day of the yellow fever booster vaccination. These receptor sequences come from a man aged 30 to 39 who received the YFV17D yellow fever vaccine.

The chain uses TRBV27 and TRBJ2-1; D is unclear. The CDR3 is made up of 16 amino acids. Germline CDR1 is MNHEY and CDR2 is SMNVEV (reference sequence). Trimming pared 8 bases from V and 0 bases from J, leaving 17 bases between. The CDR3: CASHRNRVSSYNEQFF. CDR3 coding DNA: TGTGCCAGCCATAGGAACCGGGTCAGCTCCTACAATGAGCAGTTCTTC.

This clonotype has a handful of counts. V gene TRBV7-9 combines with J gene TRBJ2-7; D possibly corresponds to TRBD1 (5 bases). Trimming shortened V by 3 bases and J by 6 bases, and 15 bases separated the two germline ends. The CDR3 has 14 amino acids. CDR1 and CDR2 (germline): SEHNR, FQNEAQ (reference sequence). The CDR3 bases are TGTGCCAGCAGCTTTAACCAGGGAAAGGGCGAGCAGTACTTC. It translates to CASSFNQGKGEQYF. The full variable domain, its missing parts supplied by reference TRBV7-9 and TRBJ2-7, is DTGVSQNPRHKITKRGQNVTFRCDPISEHNRLYWYRQTLGQGPEFLTYFQNEAQLEKSRLLSDRFSAERPKGSFSTLEIQRTEQGDSAMYLCASSFNQGKGEQYFGPGTRLTVT.

The rearrangement links TRBV19 to TRBJ2-3, with D perhaps TRBD1 (5 bases). Germline V CDR1 and CDR2: LNHDA, SQIVND (reference sequence). This CDR3 is 12 amino acids long. Trimming removed 5 bases at V and 5 bases at J, with 8 bases between. The CDR3 loop is CASSRREDTQYF. DNA of the CDR3: TGTGCCAGTAGTCGCAGGGAAGATACGCAGTATTTT.

The CDR3 region has the DNA TGCGCCAGCAGCCCGTGGGACAGGACCGCCGGGGAGCTGTTTTTT. This gives the protein CASSPWDRTAGELFF. The chain links TRBV5-1 to TRBJ2-2, with 8 bases identical to TRBD1. The V and J ends lost 4 bases and 6 bases, in that order; junction bases with no gene match: 8. The CDR3 is 15 amino acids. The germline V gene encodes CDR1 SGHRS and CDR2 YFSETQ.

As concerns this clonotype: A clone one base away is much larger, so this may be a read error. The V call is TRBV12-3 or TRBV12-4, the J call TRBJ2-3, with no clear D. The CDR3 runs to 16 residues. Trimming took off 6 bases at V and 1 base at J, with 17 bases between the two ends. CDR3 in amino acids: CASSYSLGFRTDTQYF. CDR3 in DNA: TGTGCCAGCAGCTATTCCCTGGGATTTCGCACAGATACGCAGTATTTT.

This clonotype was recorded a few times. The V gene is TRBV14, the J gene TRBJ1-2; 9 bases line up with TRBD1. Losses at the gene ends were 3 bases for V and 7 bases for J; bases not matched to a gene: 6. CDR1 and CDR2 from the germline V gene are SGHDN and FVKESK. There are 14 residues in the CDR3. Here the CDR3 reads CASSHGQGYFGYTF. The CDR3, as DNA: TGTGCCAGCAGCCACGGACAGGGGTACTTTGGCTACACCTTC.

The chain uses TRBV20-1 and TRBJ2-7, with D unclear. Germline V gene lookup returns CDR1 DFQATT and CDR2 SNEGSKA (reference sequence). The CDR3 covers 13 residues. V was pared by 5 bases and J by 7 bases, with 18 bases between. The CDR3 is CSAAGPSLREQYF. The CDR3 DNA reads TGCAGTGCTGCCGGGCCTTCTTTGAGGGAGCAGTACTTC.

This clonotype was seen ten or more times. V is TRBV27 and J is TRBJ2-1; TRBD2 agrees at 11 bases. V gave up 6 bases and J gave up 3 bases; unmatched junction bases: 10. CDR1 is MNHEY and CDR2 is SMNVEV in the germline V gene (reference sequence). This CDR3 spans 17 amino acids. The CDR3, as DNA: TGTGCCAGCAGCCGCCCCCCGACTAGCGGGAACTACAATGAGCAGTTCTTC. Protein sequence: CASSRPPTSGNYNEQFF.

The J gene is TRBJ2-4, the V gene TRBV7-9; 8 bases map to TRBD2. Trimming at V came to 1 base and at J to 9 bases, leaving 5 bases not matched to a gene. CDR1 and CDR2 from the germline V gene are SEHNR and FQNEAQ (reference sequence). The CDR3 covers 14 residues. The CDR3: CASSLDGRAVIQYF. DNA for the CDR3: TGTGCCAGCAGCTTAGACGGGAGGGCCGTCATTCAGTACTTC. Full variable domain (remainder filled in from reference TRBV7-9 and TRBJ2-4): DTGVSQNPRHKITKRGQNVTFRCDPISEHNRLYWYRQTLGQGPEFLTYFQNEAQLEKSRLLSDRFSAERPKGSFSTLEIQRTEQGDSAMYLCASSLDGRAVIQYFGAGTRLSVL.

This clonotype was detected only a few times. The chain has TRBV14 and TRBJ2-7, with a tentative D call TRBD2 (6 bases). Trimming took 7 bases from V and 6 from J, leaving 16 bases between them. Germline CDR1 SGHDN, CDR2 FVKESK. The CDR3 sequence is 13 residues long. The CDR3 nucleotides are TGTGCCAGCACCCGGGGAGGAGTGGGCGAGCAGTACTTC. Amino acids: CASTRGGVGEQYF.

The chain links TRBV20-1 to TRBJ2-1; 11 positions match TRBD2. This CDR3 contains 15 residues. The V and J ends lost 0 bases and 3 bases, in that order; junction bases with no gene match: 1. CDR1 DFQATT and CDR2 SNEGSKA come from the germline V gene (reference sequence). CDR3 sequence: CSARDLAGGYNEQFF. The CDR3 DNA follows: TGCAGTGCTAGAGACCTAGCGGGAGGCTACAATGAGCAGTTCTTC.

The J gene is TRBJ2-3, the V gene TRBV11-1, with a weak D call TRBD2 (6 bases). CDR3 length equals 18 residues. Trimming left V 3 bases short and J 2 bases short, with 21 bases between. Germline V gene data show CDR1 as SGHAT and CDR2 as FQDESV (reference sequence). The CDR3 loop reads CASSFIRELSYDTDTQYF. Here the CDR3 DNA reads TGTGCCAGCAGCTTTATTCGGGAGCTTAGTTATGACACAGATACGCAGTATTTT. The full variable domain, its missing parts supplied by reference TRBV11-1 and TRBJ2-3, is EAEVAQSPRYKITEKSQAVAFWCDPISGHATLYWYRQILGQGPELLVQFQDESVVDDSQLPKDRFSAERLKGVDSTLKIQPAELGDSAMYLCASSFIRELSYDTDTQYFGPGTRLTVL.

This clonotype was found many times. The V and J genes are TRBV20-1 and TRBJ2-2, with 9 bases fitting TRBD1. This CDR3 is built from 15 residues. Germline CDR1 is DFQATT and CDR2 is SNEGSKA (reference sequence). V gave up 0 bases and J gave up 5 bases; unmatched junction bases: 4. CDR3 protein: CSARDTGTGTGELFF. The CDR3 coding sequence is TGCAGTGCTAGAGATACCGGGACAGGGACCGGGGAGCTGTTTTTT.

This clonotype showed up just a few times. This chain uses TRBV7-2 with TRBJ2-2; the D is unclear. There are 14 residues in the CDR3. The V end lost 0 bases, the J end lost 7 bases, and 9 bases lay between the germline ends. CDR1 is SGHTA and CDR2 is FQGNSA in the germline V gene. The CDR3 DNA reads as TGTGCCAGCAGCTTAGCGCGCGGTGTCGGGGAGCTGTTTTTT. Amino acids: CASSLARGVGELFF.

The chain links TRBV15 to TRBJ2-3; D is perhaps TRBD1 (5 bases). The V gene lost 1 base and the J gene lost 3 bases, with 8 bases spanning the gap. The germline CDR1 and CDR2 sequences are LNHNV and YYDKDF (reference sequence). The CDR3 sequence is 14 residues long. Here the CDR3 DNA reads TGTGCCACCAGCAGAGCAGGGAAGACAGATACGCAGTATTTT. Residues: CATSRAGKTDTQYF.

The chain employs TRBV6-2 or TRBV6-3 and TRBJ2-2; D is possibly TRBD2 (6 bases). The V gene lost 8 bases and the J gene lost 3 bases, with 10 bases spanning the gap. Germline lookup yields CDR1 MNHEY and CDR2 SVGEGT. This CDR3 region has 13 residues. CDR3 amino acids: CASGRPYTGELFF. The CDR3 DNA is TGTGCCAGCGGGAGGCCCTACACCGGGGAGCTGTTTTTT.

In its sample, this clonotype was seen a few times. This chain connects TRBV19 to TRBJ1-5, with 10 bases aligning to TRBD1. The ends lost 1 base at V and 6 bases at J; junction bases unmatched: 3. Germline V CDR1 and CDR2: LNHDA, SQIVND (reference sequence). The CDR3 extends over 15 amino acids. Here the CDR3 DNA reads TGTGCCAGTAGTATAGCAGGGACAGGGGCTCAGCCCCAGCATTTT. Translation gives CASSIAGTGAQPQHF.

This clonotype was counted between two and nine times. The chain recombines TRBV18 with TRBJ2-5; 7 nucleotides agree with TRBD2. Germline V lookup: CDR1 KGHSH, CDR2 LQKENI. Trimming cost V 3 bases and J 5 bases; bases outside gene matches: 9. The CDR3 spans 15 residues. This chain's CDR3 is CASSPPGRVAETQYF. The CDR3 nucleotides read TGTGCCAGCTCACCCCCAGGGAGGGTCGCGGAGACCCAGTACTTC.

This clonotype was observed a few times. The rearrangement uses TRBV6-2 or TRBV6-3 and TRBJ2-3, with TRBD1 as a possible D gene (6 bases). The length of the CDR3 is 12 residues. Germline V gene sequence: CDR1 MNHEY, CDR2 SVGEGT. The V gene lost 6 bases and the J gene lost 5 bases, with 9 bases spanning the gap. The CDR3 DNA follows: TGTGCCAGCAGCAACAGGGAAGATACGCAGTATTTT. This encodes CASSNREDTQYF.

This clonotype turned up a few times. V gene TRBV5-1 combines with J gene TRBJ2-5; 7 bases fit TRBD2. Germline V gene lookup returns CDR1 SGHRS and CDR2 YFSETQ. The CDR3 loop spans 15 amino acids. With V trimmed by 4 bases and J by 5 bases, 11 bases remained unmatched. This CDR3 is CASSQTSAGGETQYF. As DNA, the CDR3 is TGCGCCAGCAGCCAAACTAGCGCCGGGGGGGAGACCCAGTACTTC.

This sequence joins TRBV4-3 and TRBJ1-2; tentatively, D is TRBD1 (5 bases). The CDR3 is 17 residues long. The ends were cut back, 1 base at V and 3 bases at J, with 18 bases in the middle. The germline V gene has CDR1 LGHNA and CDR2 YSLEER. The CDR3 nucleotides read TGCGCCAGCAGCCAAGGTTTGGGCCTGGCGGGGGACTATGGCTACACCTTC. Translating gives CASSQGLGLAGDYGYTF.

This clonotype has only a few counts. This chain uses TRBV27 with TRBJ2-2; TRBD1 matches 7 bases. CDR1 MNHEY and CDR2 SMNVEV come from the germline V gene (reference sequence). The ends lost 2 bases at V and 7 bases at J; junction bases unmatched: 7. This CDR3 has 15 amino acids. The CDR3 DNA reads TGTGCCAGCAGTTTAAGGGGACAGCCAAGCGGGGAGCTGTTTTTT. It specifies CASSLRGQPSGELFF.

A few counts support this clonotype. This chain connects TRBV11-2 to TRBJ2-7; 8 bases map to TRBD2. Trimming took 7 bases from V and 3 from J; bases not matched to a gene: 5. Germline CDR1 SGHAT, CDR2 FQNNGV. This CDR3 comprises 13 residues. The CDR3 DNA sequence: TGTGCCAGCACGGGGGGGGTTGGCTACGAGCAGTACTTC. Translation: CASTGGVGYEQYF. Supplemented by reference TRBV11-2 and TRBJ2-7, the full variable domain reads EAGVAQSPRYKIIEKRQSVAFWCNPISGHATLYWYQQILGQGPKLLIQFQNNGVVDDSQLPKDRFSAERLKGVDSTLKIQPAKLEDSAVYLCASTGGVGYEQYFGPGTRLTVT.

V and J are TRBV7-9 and TRBJ2-3; 8 bases are a match to TRBD2. Losses at the gene ends were 6 bases for V and 3 bases for J; bases not matched to a gene: 8. CDR1 and CDR2 (germline): SEHNR, FQNEAQ (reference sequence). This CDR3 is built from 15 residues. The DNA of the CDR3 is TGTGCCAGCAGTGCCCCTAGCGGGCAAACAGATACGCAGTATTTT. Protein: CASSAPSGQTDTQYF.